This T cell receptor (beta chain) came from a study of a mutant IDH1 vaccine in newly diagnosed glioma. On the study more broadly: Patients were started on vaccination 4-6 weeks after radiotherapy alone, or with temozolomide cycles.

Study-level findings and limits: Apparently unrelated to pseudoprogression were changes in the top peripheral T cell clonotypes. Immune responses induced by vaccination arose in 90% to 95% of the patients.

For this clone: Its antigen is undetermined.

Clones were read by immunoSEQ multiplex PCR, and TCRdb kept only the in-frame ones, dropping some. The sample records 110,000 or so clones, 85% to 90% being singletons. This CDR3 spans 14 amino acids. Germline CDR1 is SQVTM and CDR2 is ANQGSEA. The V end lost 4 bases, the J end lost 0 bases, and 11 bases lay between the germline ends. Time point meaning: week 11, during vaccination. It was 300 ug of mutant IDH1 20-mer peptide that made up each vaccine dose, given with topical imiquimod. In every donor, the tumor was a new WHO grade 3 or 4 IDH1-mutant, ATRX-lost astrocytoma. The chain has TRBV29-1 and TRBJ2-3; D gene unclear. The sample consisted of PBMCs, taken from a glioma patient whose treatment included an IDH1 peptide vaccine. The source is a woman in her 50s with glioma. The CDR3 bases are TGCAGCGTTGCCCTTTTAGCTAGCACAGATACGCAGTATTTT. It encodes CSVALLASTDTQYF.